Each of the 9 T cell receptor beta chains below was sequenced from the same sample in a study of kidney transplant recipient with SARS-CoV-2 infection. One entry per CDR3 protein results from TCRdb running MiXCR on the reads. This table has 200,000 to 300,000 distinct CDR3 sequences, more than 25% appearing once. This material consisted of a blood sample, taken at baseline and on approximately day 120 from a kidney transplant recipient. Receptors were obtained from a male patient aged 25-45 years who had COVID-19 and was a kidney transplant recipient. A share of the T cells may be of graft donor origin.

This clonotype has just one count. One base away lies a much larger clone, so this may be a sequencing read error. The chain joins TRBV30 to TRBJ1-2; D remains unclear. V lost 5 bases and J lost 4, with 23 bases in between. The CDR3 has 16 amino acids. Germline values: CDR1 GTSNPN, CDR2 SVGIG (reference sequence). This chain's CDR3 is CAWADWRYRKTYGYTF. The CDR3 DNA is TGTGCCTGGGCTGACTGGCGTTATAGAAAGACCTATGGCTACACCTTC.

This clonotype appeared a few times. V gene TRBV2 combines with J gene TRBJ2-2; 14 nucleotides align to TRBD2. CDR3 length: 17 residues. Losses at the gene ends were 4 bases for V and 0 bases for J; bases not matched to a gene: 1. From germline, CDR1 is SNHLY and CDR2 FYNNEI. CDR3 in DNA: TGTGCCAGCAGTGCGACTAGCGGGAGGGCGAACACCGGGGAGCTGTTTTTT. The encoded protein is CASSATSGRANTGELFF. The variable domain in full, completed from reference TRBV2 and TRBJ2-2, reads EPEVTQTPSHQVTQMGQEVILRCVPISNHLYFYWYRQILGQKVEFLVSFYNNEISEKSEIFDDQFSVERPDGSNFTLKIRSTKLEDSAMYFCASSATSGRANTGELFFGEGSRLTVL.

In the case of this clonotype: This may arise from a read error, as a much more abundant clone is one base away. In DNA form, the CDR3 reads TGTGCCAGCGGCTCGAGCGACAGGGATCAGCCCCAGCATTTT. It translates to CASGSSDRDQPQHF. The V and J genes are TRBV7-9 and TRBJ1-5, with 7 positions matching TRBD1. The V segment lost 8 bases and the J segment 5 bases; nucleotides outside the gene matches: 9. This CDR3 has 14 residues. Germline CDR1 reads SEHNR; CDR2 reads FQNEAQ (reference sequence).

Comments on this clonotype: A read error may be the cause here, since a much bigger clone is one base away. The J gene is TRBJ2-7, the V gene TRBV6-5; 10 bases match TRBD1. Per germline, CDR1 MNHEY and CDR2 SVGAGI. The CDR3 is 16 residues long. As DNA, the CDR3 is TGTACCAGCAGCCGTGACAGGGGGCGAAGCTCCTACGAGCAGTACTTC. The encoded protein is CTSSRDRGRSSYEQYF.

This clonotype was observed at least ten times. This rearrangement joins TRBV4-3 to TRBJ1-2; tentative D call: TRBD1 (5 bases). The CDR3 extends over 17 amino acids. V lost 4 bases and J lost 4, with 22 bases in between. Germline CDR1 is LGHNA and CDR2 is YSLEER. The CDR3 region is CASSRRTGRRKTYGYTF. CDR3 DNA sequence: TGCGCCAGCAGCCGTAGAACAGGACGTCGAAAGACCTATGGCTACACCTTC.

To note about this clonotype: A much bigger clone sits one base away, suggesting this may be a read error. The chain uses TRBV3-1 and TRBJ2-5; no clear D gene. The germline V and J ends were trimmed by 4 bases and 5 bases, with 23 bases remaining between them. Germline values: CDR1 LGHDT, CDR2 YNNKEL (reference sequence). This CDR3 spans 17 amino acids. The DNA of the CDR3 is TGTGCCAGCAGCCGCGTGTCTCCCACTTCTTTCTCTGAGACCCAGTACTTC. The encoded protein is CASSRVSPTSFSETQYF.

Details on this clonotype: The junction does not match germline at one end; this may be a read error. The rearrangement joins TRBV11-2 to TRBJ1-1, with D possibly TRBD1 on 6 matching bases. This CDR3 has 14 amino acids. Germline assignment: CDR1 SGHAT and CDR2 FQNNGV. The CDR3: CASGLDQWGLEAFF. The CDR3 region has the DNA TGTGCCAGCGGCTTAGATCAATGGGGGCTTGAAGCTTTCTTT.

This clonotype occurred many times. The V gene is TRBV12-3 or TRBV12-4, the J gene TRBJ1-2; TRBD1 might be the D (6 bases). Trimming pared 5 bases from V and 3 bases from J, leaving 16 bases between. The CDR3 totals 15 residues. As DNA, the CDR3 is TGTGCCAGCAGTCACGCAGGGGACTCCGACTATGGCTACACCTTC. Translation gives CASSHAGDSDYGYTF.

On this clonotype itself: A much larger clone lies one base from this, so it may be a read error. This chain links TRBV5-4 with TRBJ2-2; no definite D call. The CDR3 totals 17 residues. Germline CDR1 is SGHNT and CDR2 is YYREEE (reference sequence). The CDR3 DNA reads TGTACCAGCAGCTTGGATTGGCGTAGGGCGAACACCGGGGAGCTGTTTTTT. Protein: CTSSLDWRRANTGELFF.